This is a list of T cell receptor beta chains from one sample in a study of blood T cell repertoires in COVID-19. Method: immunoSEQ multiplex PCR; TCRdb's copy keeps in-frame clones and lacks some. Of under 350,000 clones listed, 85% are singletons. Source material: peripheral blood. The receptors derive from a human donor in a cohort sampled during active COVID-19. Both conserved end residues are part of each CDR3. Fields, in order: D gene, clone size, V gene, J gene, CDR3 DNA, CDR3 protein. The D gene is left open where the match is weak. A clone size is listed for some rows: how often the clone was seen (once, few, many), or a class if it is expanded.

D gene: NA; clone size: NA; V gene: TRBV21-1; J gene: TRBJ2-2; CDR3 DNA: TGTGCCAGCAGCAAAGGTATTATTTCCACATCGAACACCGGGGAGCTGTTTTTT; CDR3 protein: CASSKGIISTSNTGELFF
D gene: NA; clone size: NA; V gene: TRBV29-1; J gene: TRBJ1-1; CDR3 DNA: TGCAGCGTTGAACTCTGGGGGCGGAACACTGAAGCTTTCTTT; CDR3 protein: CSVELWGRNTEAFF
D gene: NA; clone size: NA; V gene: TRBV11-2; J gene: TRBJ1-6; CDR3 DNA: TGTGCCAGCAGCCTGTCTGAAACTGCCCTCCACTTT; CDR3 protein: CASSLSETALHF
D gene: NA; clone size: NA; V gene: TRBV19; J gene: TRBJ1-1; CDR3 DNA: TGTGCCAGTAGTACAATCACTGAAGCTTTCTTT; CDR3 protein: CASSTITEAFF
D gene: NA; clone size: NA; V gene: TRBV6-5; J gene: TRBJ1-1; CDR3 DNA: TGTGCCAGCAGCCAGACAGGCCTCAACACTGAAGCTTTCTTT; CDR3 protein: CASSQTGLNTEAFF
D gene: TRBD1; clone size: NA; V gene: TRBV2; J gene: TRBJ2-7; CDR3 DNA: TGTGCCAGCAGTGGTCGGGGACAGGGGGCCTCCGAGCAGTACTTC; CDR3 protein: CASSGRGQGASEQYF
D gene: TRBD1; clone size: NA; V gene: TRBV25-1; J gene: TRBJ2-3; CDR3 DNA: TGTGCCAGCGGCTCCGGGACAGGAAAGACAGATACGCAGTATTTT; CDR3 protein: CASGSGTGKTDTQYF
D gene: NA; clone size: few; V gene: TRBV5-1; J gene: TRBJ2-7; CDR3 DNA: TGCGCCAGCAGCTCCCAGGGGATTTACGAGCAGTACTTC; CDR3 protein: CASSSQGIYEQYF
D gene: NA; clone size: NA; V gene: TRBV7-2; J gene: TRBJ1-2; CDR3 DNA: TGTGCCAGCAGCCCAGGAGGACCTAATAGTGGCTACACCTTC; CDR3 protein: CASSPGGPNSGYTF
D gene: NA; clone size: once; V gene: TRBV5-6; J gene: TRBJ1-5; CDR3 DNA: TGTGCCAGCAGCTTGGGTGAGCAGCCCCAGCATTTT; CDR3 protein: CASSLGEQPQHF
D gene: NA; clone size: NA; V gene: TRBV21-1; J gene: TRBJ1-5; CDR3 DNA: TGTGCCAGCAGCTTGATACAGCGGGGACAGGGGAATCAGCCCCAGCATTTT; CDR3 protein: CASSLIQRGQGNQPQHF
D gene: TRBD2; clone size: NA; V gene: TRBV10-3; J gene: TRBJ2-3; CDR3 DNA: TGTGCCATCAAGCGGACTAGCGGGGCGCACACAGATACGCAGTATTTT; CDR3 protein: CAIKRTSGAHTDTQYF
D gene: NA; clone size: NA; V gene: TRBV20-1; J gene: TRBJ1-6; CDR3 DNA: TGCAGTGCTAGTACCCAGGGTATTCGTAATTCACCCCTCCACTTT; CDR3 protein: CSASTQGIRNSPLHF
D gene: NA; clone size: NA; V gene: TRBV5-1; J gene: TRBJ2-7; CDR3 DNA: TGCGCCAGCAGCTTGGGGCAGGGTACGAGGGAGCAGTACTTC; CDR3 protein: CASSLGQGTREQYF
D gene: NA; clone size: NA; V gene: TRBV25-1; J gene: TRBJ2-7; CDR3 DNA: TGTGCCAGCAGGGATAACAGCCGGTCCTACGAGCAGTACTTC; CDR3 protein: CASRDNSRSYEQYF
D gene: NA; clone size: NA; V gene: TRBV15; J gene: TRBJ2-2; CDR3 DNA: TGTGCCACCAGCATTATATCCGGGGAGCTGTTTTTT; CDR3 protein: CATSIISGELFF
D gene: TRBD1; clone size: NA; V gene: TRBV5-4; J gene: TRBJ1-4; CDR3 DNA: TGTGCCAGCAGCCGCACAGGGGCCCCTAATGAAAAACTGTTTTTT; CDR3 protein: CASSRTGAPNEKLFF
D gene: NA; clone size: NA; V gene: TRBV15; J gene: TRBJ2-5; CDR3 DNA: TGTGCCACCAGCAGAGTCGGTAGTCCCCTAACGGGGGAGACCCAGTACTTC; CDR3 protein: CATSRVGSPLTGETQYF
D gene: NA; clone size: once; V gene: TRBV5-8; J gene: TRBJ1-1; CDR3 DNA: TGTGCCAGCAGCCCGCCGGGGGAAGGGAGGAACACTGAAGCTTTCTTT; CDR3 protein: CASSPPGEGRNTEAFF
D gene: NA; clone size: many; V gene: TRBV12-5; J gene: TRBJ2-7; CDR3 DNA: TGTGCTAGTGGTTCAAAGACAGGAATTACCTACGAGCAGTACTTC; CDR3 protein: CASGSKTGITYEQYF
D gene: TRBD1; clone size: NA; V gene: TRBV5-4; J gene: TRBJ1-2; CDR3 DNA: TGTGCCAGCAGTCTGGACAGGGGATATGGCTACACCTTC; CDR3 protein: CASSLDRGYGYTF
D gene: NA; clone size: NA; V gene: TRBV9; J gene: TRBJ1-1; CDR3 DNA: TGTGCCAGCAGCCCACAGGTGGCAGGCTTAAATGAAGCTTTCTTT; CDR3 protein: CASSPQVAGLNEAFF
D gene: NA; clone size: few; V gene: TRBV24-1; J gene: TRBJ1-2; CDR3 DNA: TGTGCCACCAGTGATTGGACAGTAAGCGGCTACACCTTC; CDR3 protein: CATSDWTVSGYTF
D gene: TRBD1; clone size: NA; V gene: TRBV7-9; J gene: TRBJ1-4; CDR3 DNA: TGTGCCAGCAGCTCCCGGACAGGACGCGGTGAAAAACTGTTTTTT; CDR3 protein: CASSSRTGRGEKLFF
D gene: NA; clone size: NA; V gene: TRBV30; J gene: TRBJ2-1; CDR3 DNA: TGTGCCTGGGCAGGGCGTGATGAGCAGTTCTTC; CDR3 protein: CAWAGRDEQFF
D gene: NA; clone size: NA; V gene: TRBV6-5; J gene: TRBJ2-2; CDR3 DNA: TGTGCCAGCAGTTTACGGGTGCGGGGGGAGCTGTTTTTT; CDR3 protein: CASSLRVRGELFF
D gene: TRBD2; clone size: NA; V gene: TRBV13; J gene: TRBJ2-5; CDR3 DNA: TGTGCCAGCAGCCCCGGACTAGCGGAGACCCAGTACTTC; CDR3 protein: CASSPGLAETQYF
D gene: TRBD1; clone size: NA; V gene: TRBV2; J gene: TRBJ1-1; CDR3 DNA: TGTGCCAGCAGTGAAAGGACAGGAGATCCGCTTTTCGCTTTCTTT; CDR3 protein: CASSERTGDPLFAFF
D gene: NA; clone size: few; V gene: TRBV10-3; J gene: TRBJ1-2; CDR3 DNA: TGTGCCATCAGTGAAGAGTCTAGAAATGGCTACACCTTC; CDR3 protein: CAISEESRNGYTF
D gene: TRBD1; clone size: NA; V gene: TRBV27; J gene: TRBJ1-4; CDR3 DNA: TGTGCCAGCAGTTTAAACAGGGGGCCAACTAATGAAAAACTGTTTTTT; CDR3 protein: CASSLNRGPTNEKLFF
D gene: TRBD2; clone size: NA; V gene: TRBV5-6; J gene: TRBJ2-1; CDR3 DNA: TGTGCCAGCAGCTGGGGGACTACCCGTAATAATGAGCAGTTCTTC; CDR3 protein: CASSWGTTRNNEQFF
D gene: TRBD2; clone size: NA; V gene: TRBV5-5; J gene: TRBJ2-1; CDR3 DNA: TGTGCCAGCAGCTTGGGAGTTGGGCGGGGGAAGGGGAATGAGCAGTTCTTC; CDR3 protein: CASSLGVGRGKGNEQFF
D gene: NA; clone size: NA; V gene: TRBV27; J gene: TRBJ1-5; CDR3 DNA: TGTGCCAGCAGTAGCCAGGCTAGCAATCAGCCCCAGCATTTT; CDR3 protein: CASSSQASNQPQHF
D gene: TRBD1; clone size: NA; V gene: TRBV9; J gene: TRBJ2-7; CDR3 DNA: TGTGCCAGCAGCGAGAGGACAGGGGACGACGAGCAGTACTTC; CDR3 protein: CASSERTGDDEQYF
D gene: NA; clone size: NA; V gene: TRBV5-1; J gene: TRBJ2-7; CDR3 DNA: TGCGCCAGCAGCTTGCTCTTTTCCTACGAGCAGTACTTC; CDR3 protein: CASSLLFSYEQYF
D gene: NA; clone size: few; V gene: TRBV7-9; J gene: TRBJ1-5; CDR3 DNA: TGTGCCAGCAGCGCCCTCCGGGACACAAATCAGCCCCAGCATTTT; CDR3 protein: CASSALRDTNQPQHF
D gene: NA; clone size: NA; V gene: TRBV6-5; J gene: TRBJ2-5; CDR3 DNA: TGTGCCAGCAGCCTGGGACTTCAAGAGACCCAGTACTTC; CDR3 protein: CASSLGLQETQYF
D gene: NA; clone size: NA; V gene: TRBV30; J gene: TRBJ1-1; CDR3 DNA: TGTGCCTGGAGTGTACTTGGGGGGAAAGCTGAAGCTTTCTTT; CDR3 protein: CAWSVLGGKAEAFF
D gene: TRBD1; clone size: NA; V gene: TRBV12-3/TRBV12-4; J gene: TRBJ1-2; CDR3 DNA: TGTGCCAGCAGAGGGACAGTCTCTGGCTACACCTTC; CDR3 protein: CASRGTVSGYTF
D gene: TRBD1; clone size: NA; V gene: TRBV18; J gene: TRBJ1-1; CDR3 DNA: TGTGCCAGCTCACGTACCGGGACAGTCAACACTGAAGCTTTCTTT; CDR3 protein: CASSRTGTVNTEAFF
D gene: NA; clone size: NA; V gene: TRBV2; J gene: TRBJ2-4; CDR3 DNA: TGTGCCAGCTCCCCAGGAGGCGGTGCCAAAAACATTCAGTACTTC; CDR3 protein: CASSPGGGAKNIQYF
D gene: NA; clone size: NA; V gene: TRBV10-2; J gene: TRBJ1-5; CDR3 DNA: TGCGCCAGCACAGAATATAGCAATCAGCCCCAGCATTTT; CDR3 protein: CASTEYSNQPQHF
D gene: TRBD2; clone size: once; V gene: TRBV7-8; J gene: TRBJ2-3; CDR3 DNA: TGTGCCAGCAACCGAGCGGGGGAGGGATCAGATACGCAGTATTTT; CDR3 protein: CASNRAGEGSDTQYF
D gene: NA; clone size: once; V gene: TRBV10-3; J gene: TRBJ2-1; CDR3 DNA: TGTGCCATCAAGGCAGGTGATTCCTACAATGAGCAGTTCTTC; CDR3 protein: CAIKAGDSYNEQFF
D gene: TRBD1; clone size: NA; V gene: TRBV7-9; J gene: TRBJ1-6; CDR3 DNA: TGTGCCAGCAGCCACAAGGACAGGGAGTATTATTCACCCCTCCACTTT; CDR3 protein: CASSHKDREYYSPLHF
D gene: NA; clone size: NA; V gene: TRBV4-1; J gene: TRBJ1-1; CDR3 DNA: TGCGCCCCCAAACCCCCCCAGGGGTCCGCGAACACTGAAGCTTTCTTT; CDR3 protein: CAPKPPQGSANTEAFF
D gene: NA; clone size: NA; V gene: TRBV11-1; J gene: TRBJ2-7; CDR3 DNA: TGTGCCAGCAGCCCTGATGACAGAATTAACTACGAGCAGTACTTC; CDR3 protein: CASSPDDRINYEQYF
D gene: NA; clone size: NA; V gene: TRBV6-5; J gene: TRBJ1-1; CDR3 DNA: TGTGCCAGCAGTTACTTTATGAACACTGAAGCTTTCTTT; CDR3 protein: CASSYFMNTEAFF
D gene: TRBD2; clone size: NA; V gene: TRBV19; J gene: TRBJ2-3; CDR3 DNA: TGTGCCAGTAGGCGACTAGCGGGGGACACAGATACGCAGTATTTT; CDR3 protein: CASRRLAGDTDTQYF
D gene: NA; clone size: NA; V gene: TRBV30; J gene: TRBJ2-6; CDR3 DNA: TGTGCCTGGGGAGGGGGAGGGATCGGGGCGCGCTCTGGGGCCAACGTCCTGACTTTC; CDR3 protein: CAWGGGGIGARSGANVLTF